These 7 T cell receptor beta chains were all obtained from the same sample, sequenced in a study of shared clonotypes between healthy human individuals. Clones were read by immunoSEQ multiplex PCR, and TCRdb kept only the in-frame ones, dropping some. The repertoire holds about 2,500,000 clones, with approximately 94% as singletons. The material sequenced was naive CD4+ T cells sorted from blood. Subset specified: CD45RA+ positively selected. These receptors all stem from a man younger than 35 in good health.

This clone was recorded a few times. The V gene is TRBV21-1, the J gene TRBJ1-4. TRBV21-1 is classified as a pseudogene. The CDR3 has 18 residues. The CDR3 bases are TGTGCCAGCAGCCCCGCTGTCGAACTCACCGCAACTAATGAAAAACTGTTTTTT. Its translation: CASSPAVELTATNEKLFF.

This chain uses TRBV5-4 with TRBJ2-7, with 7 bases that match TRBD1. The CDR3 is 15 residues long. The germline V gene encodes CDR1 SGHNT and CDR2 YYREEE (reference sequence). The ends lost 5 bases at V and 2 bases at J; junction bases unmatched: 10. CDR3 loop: CASSPDRALTYEQYF. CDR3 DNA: TGTGCCAGCAGTCCTGACAGGGCGCTGACCTACGAGCAGTACTTC.

The CDR3 loop reads CASSRTGGDSYEQYF. DNA for the CDR3: TGTGCCAGCAGCCGGACAGGGGGCGATTCCTACGAGCAGTACTTC. The V and J genes are TRBV5-6 and TRBJ2-5, with TRBD1 matching over 11 bases. The end of the DNA fits TRBJ2-7 better, so the J call may be wrong. The CDR3 has 15 amino acids. Looked up from germline, CDR1 is SGHDT and CDR2 is YYEEEE.

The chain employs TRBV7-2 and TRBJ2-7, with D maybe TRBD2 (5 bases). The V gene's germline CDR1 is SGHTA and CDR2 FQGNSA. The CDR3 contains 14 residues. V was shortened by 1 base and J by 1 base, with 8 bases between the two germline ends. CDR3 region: CASSLGERSYEQYF. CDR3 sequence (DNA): TGTGCCAGCAGCTTAGGGGAGCGGTCCTACGAGCAGTACTTC. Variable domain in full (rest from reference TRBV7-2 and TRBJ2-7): GAGVSQSPSNKVTEKGKDVELRCDPISGHTALYWYRQSLGQGLEFLIYFQGNSAPDKSGLPSDRFSAERTGGSVSTLTIQRTQQEDSAVYLCASSLGERSYEQYFGPGTRLTVT.

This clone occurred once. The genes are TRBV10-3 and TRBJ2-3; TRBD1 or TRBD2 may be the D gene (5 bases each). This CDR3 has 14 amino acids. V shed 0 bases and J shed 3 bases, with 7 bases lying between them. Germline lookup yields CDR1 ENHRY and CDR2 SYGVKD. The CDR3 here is CAISESGPTDTQYF. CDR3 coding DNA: TGTGCCATCAGTGAGTCGGGACCAACAGATACGCAGTATTTT.

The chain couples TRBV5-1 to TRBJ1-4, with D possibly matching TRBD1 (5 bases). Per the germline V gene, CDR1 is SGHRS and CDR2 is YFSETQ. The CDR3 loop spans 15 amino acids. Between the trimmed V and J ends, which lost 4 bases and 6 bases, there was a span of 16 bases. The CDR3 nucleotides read TGCGCCAGCAGCCGGTCGTCCGGGGGTGATGAAAAACTGTTTTTT. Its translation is CASSRSSGGDEKLFF.

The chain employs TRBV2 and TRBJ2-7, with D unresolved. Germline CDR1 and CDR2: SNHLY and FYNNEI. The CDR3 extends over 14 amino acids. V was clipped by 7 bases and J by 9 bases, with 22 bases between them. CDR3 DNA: TGTGCCAGCACCCCAGACTCGGCCCTCGTTCCGCAGTACTTC. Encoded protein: CASTPDSALVPQYF.